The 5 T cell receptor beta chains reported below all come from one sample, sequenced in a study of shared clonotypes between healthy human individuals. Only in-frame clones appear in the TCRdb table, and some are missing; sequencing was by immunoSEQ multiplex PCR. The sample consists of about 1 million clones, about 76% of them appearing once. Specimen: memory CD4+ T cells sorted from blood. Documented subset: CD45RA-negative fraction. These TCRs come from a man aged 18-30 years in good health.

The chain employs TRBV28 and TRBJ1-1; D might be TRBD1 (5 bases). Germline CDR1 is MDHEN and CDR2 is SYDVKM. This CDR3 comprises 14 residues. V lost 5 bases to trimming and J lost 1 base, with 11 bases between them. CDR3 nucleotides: TGTGCCAGCAGTCGGCCAGGGTGGAACACTGAAGCTTTCTTT. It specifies CASSRPGWNTEAFF.

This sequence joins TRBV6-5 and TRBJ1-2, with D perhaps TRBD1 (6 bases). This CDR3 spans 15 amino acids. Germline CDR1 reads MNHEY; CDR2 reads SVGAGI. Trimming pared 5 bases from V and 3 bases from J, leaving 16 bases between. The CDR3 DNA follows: TGTGCCAGCAGTCTCGGGGGGCTCGGGGACTATGGCTACACCTTC. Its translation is CASSLGGLGDYGYTF.

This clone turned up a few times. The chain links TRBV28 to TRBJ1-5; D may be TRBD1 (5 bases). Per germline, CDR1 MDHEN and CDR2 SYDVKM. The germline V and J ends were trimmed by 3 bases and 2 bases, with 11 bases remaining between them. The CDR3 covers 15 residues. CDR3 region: CASSFDRGGNQPQHF. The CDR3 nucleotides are TGTGCCAGCAGTTTTGATAGGGGAGGCAATCAGCCCCAGCATTTT.

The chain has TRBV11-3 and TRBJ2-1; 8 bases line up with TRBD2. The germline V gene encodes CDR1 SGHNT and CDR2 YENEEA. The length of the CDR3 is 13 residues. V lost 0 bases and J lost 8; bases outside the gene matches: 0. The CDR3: CASSLEAGDEQFF. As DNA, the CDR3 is TGTGCCAGCAGCTTAGAAGCGGGGGATGAGCAGTTCTTC.

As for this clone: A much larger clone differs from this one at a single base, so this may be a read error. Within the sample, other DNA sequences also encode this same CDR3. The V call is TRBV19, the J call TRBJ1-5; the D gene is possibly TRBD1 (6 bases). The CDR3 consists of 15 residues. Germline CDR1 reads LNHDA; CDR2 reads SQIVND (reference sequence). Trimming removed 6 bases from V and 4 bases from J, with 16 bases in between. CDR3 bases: TGTGCCAGTAGCCCAGGGGATCATAGTAATCAGCCCCAGCATTTT. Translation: CASSPGDHSNQPQHF.